This entry describes one T cell receptor (beta chain). Original data processing: It was from reference gene primer amplification that nucleated cell counts were estimated. Clones were sequenced by immunoSEQ multiplex PCR, and TCRdb holds only the in-frame ones, with some missing. The D gene and trimming were derived from the DNA, and the V and J assignments and clone size from that table. Seen here are 150,000 to 200,000 clones, 79% observed once, and the top ten hold roughly 17%. The source of the sample is a study of blood T cell repertoires in COVID-19. Overall study context: Collection of acute and convalescent COVID-19 samples took place in the United States, Italy and Spain. The analysed material was cDNA or gDNA that came from T cells, B-cell-depleted T cells, or PBMCs.

The CDR3 length is 14 residues. The ends lost 2 bases at V and 4 bases at J; junction bases unmatched: 4. In germline, CDR1 is SGHAT, CDR2 FQNNGV. V and J are TRBV11-2 and TRBJ2-7; 8 bases align to TRBD1. This TCR was recovered from a man in his 60s with active or convalescent COVID-19. The sequenced material came from peripheral blood. The CDR3 sequence: CASSLSDRGYEQYF. As DNA, the CDR3 is TGTGCCAGCAGCTTAAGTGACAGGGGTTACGAGCAGTACTTC.